This T cell receptor (beta chain) came from a study of OX40 agonist ivuxolimab in advanced cancers. Germline CDR1 and CDR2: KGHSH and LQKENI. Trimming removed 4 bases from V and 6 bases from J, with 13 bases in between. The CDR3 has 13 residues. Assay used: immunoSEQ multiplex PCR; TCRdb lists only in-frame clones, some missing. In the table there are 70,000 or so clones, 85% to 90% of which are singletons. This sample comprised CD4+ or CD8+ T cells sorted from blood, obtained in a trial of the OX40 agonist ivuxolimab. The V and J genes are TRBV18 and TRBJ2-7; perhaps TRBD2 as D (6 bases). The sequence came from an adult with an advanced solid tumor such as melanoma, head and neck, liver or kidney cancer. The CDR3 is CASSQKEGREQYF. The CDR3 DNA reads TGTGCCAGCTCACAAAAGGAGGGTCGCGAGCAGTACTTC.